These 5 T cell receptor beta chains were all obtained from the same sample, sequenced in a study of CD8 T cells in Susac syndrome. Random hexamers were used to reverse transcribe the RNA input (about 0.5 to 1 ug). TCRdb reprocessed the immunoSEQ multiplex PCR reads via MiXCR and lists one record per CDR3 protein. The sample records some 110,000 distinct CDR3 sequences, around 92% being singletons. Sequenced input: CD4+ T cells from PBMCs. These receptors all come from a human donor with multiple sclerosis.

The rearrangement links TRBV20-1 to TRBJ2-4; 7 nucleotides line up with TRBD1. Looked up from germline, CDR1 is DFQATT and CDR2 is SNEGSKA (reference sequence). CDR3 size: 14 residues. The J segment lost 5 bases and the V segment lost 5 bases, leaving 9 bases of the junction unmatched. The CDR3 bases are TGCAGTGCTTCACGAGACAGGGACCAAAACATTCAGTACTTC. Residues: CSASRDRDQNIQYF.

This rearrangement joins TRBV29-1 to TRBJ2-7; 8 nucleotides match TRBD1. The ends lost 1 base at V and 2 bases at J; junction bases unmatched: 7. Germline V gives CDR1 SQVTM, CDR2 ANQGSEA. The CDR3 has 15 residues. CDR3: CSVEGVRQGPYEQYF. The DNA for the CDR3 is TGCAGCGTTGAAGGGGTGAGACAGGGGCCCTACGAGCAGTACTTC.

The V gene is TRBV29-1, the J gene TRBJ1-3; no clear D. The V gene lost 5 bases and the J gene lost 9 bases, with 11 bases spanning the gap. The CDR3 sequence is 11 residues long. Looked up from germline, CDR1 is SQVTM and CDR2 is ANQGSEA. The CDR3 spells CSVSTGGTIYF. CDR3 sequence (DNA): TGCAGCGTTTCTACGGGTGGCACCATATATTTT.

The chain couples TRBV7-3 to TRBJ1-1, with a tentative D call TRBD1 (5 bases). V lost 2 bases, J lost 8 bases, and 9 bases lay in between. From germline, CDR1 is SGHTA and CDR2 FQGTGA. This CDR3 region has 12 residues. The CDR3 nucleotides read TGTGCCAGCAGCTTAGTTGCAGGGGAAGCTTTCTTT. It specifies CASSLVAGEAFF.

The chain couples TRBV20-1 to TRBJ2-7; a possible D gene is TRBD2 (6 bases). Trimming cost V 6 bases and J 0 bases, with 12 bases left between them. The CDR3 spans 13 residues. Germline loops: CDR1 DFQATT, CDR2 SNEGSKA (reference sequence). CDR3 protein: CSAPRGNSYEQYF. DNA of the CDR3: TGCAGTGCCCCCCGGGGGAACTCCTACGAGCAGTACTTC.